This entry concerns a single TCR beta chain. What it binds is unknown. The junction shows a germline mismatch at one end, possibly a read error. The PCR employed 60 Vbeta primers together with 13 Jbeta primers. The repertoire was sequenced with immunoSEQ multiplex PCR; TCRdb's copy has only in-frame clones and lacks some. The table records 150,000 to 200,000 clones, about 72% of them present only once. The data belong to a study of cytomegalovirus exposure and HLA in healthy donors. In germline, CDR1 is SSHAT, CDR2 FNYEAQ (reference sequence). The CDR3 runs 14 residues. General study points: A later examination showed that TCR association rates differed by HLA locus, with DRB1 most and HLA-C fewest. For most TCR beta V segments, an earlier analysis put the productive rate at about 87% or about 30% of the time. A few CMV-associated chains were confirmed in vitro to be specific for CMV antigens.

The donors (healthy individuals) were bone marrow donors. The material sequenced was PBMCs. This sequence was found in a human donor in good health. The chain couples TRBV7-7 to TRBJ2-5; 8 bases are shared with TRBD2. CDR3 region: CASSSRTSRETQYF. The CDR3 DNA reads as TGTGCTAGCAGCTCTCGGACTAGCCGGGAGACCCAGTACTTC.